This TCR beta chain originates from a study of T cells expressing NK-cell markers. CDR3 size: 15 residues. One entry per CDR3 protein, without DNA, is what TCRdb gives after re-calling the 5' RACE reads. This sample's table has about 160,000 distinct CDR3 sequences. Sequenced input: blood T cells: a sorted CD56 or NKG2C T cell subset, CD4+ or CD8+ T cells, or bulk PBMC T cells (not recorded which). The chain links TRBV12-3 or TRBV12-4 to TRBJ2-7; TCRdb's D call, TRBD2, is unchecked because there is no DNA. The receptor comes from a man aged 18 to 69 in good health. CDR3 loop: CASSSHLAGFFEQYF.